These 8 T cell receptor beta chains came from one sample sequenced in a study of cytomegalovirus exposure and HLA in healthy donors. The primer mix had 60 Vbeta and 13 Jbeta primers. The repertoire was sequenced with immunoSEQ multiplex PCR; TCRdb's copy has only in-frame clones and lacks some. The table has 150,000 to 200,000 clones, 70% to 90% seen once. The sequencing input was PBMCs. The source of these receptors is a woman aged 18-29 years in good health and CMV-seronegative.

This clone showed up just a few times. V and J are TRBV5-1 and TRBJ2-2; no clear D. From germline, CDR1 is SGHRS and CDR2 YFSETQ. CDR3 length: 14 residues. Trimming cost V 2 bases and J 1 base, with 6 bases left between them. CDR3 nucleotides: TGCGCCAGCAGCTTTTACGGGAACACCGGGGAGCTGTTTTTT. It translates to CASSFYGNTGELFF.

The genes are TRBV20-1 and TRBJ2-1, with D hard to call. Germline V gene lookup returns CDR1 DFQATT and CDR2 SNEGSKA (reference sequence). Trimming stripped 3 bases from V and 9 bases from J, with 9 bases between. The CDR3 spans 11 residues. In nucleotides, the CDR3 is TGCAGTGCTAGCCCCCGTAGTGAGCAGTTCTTC. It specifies CSASPRSEQFF.

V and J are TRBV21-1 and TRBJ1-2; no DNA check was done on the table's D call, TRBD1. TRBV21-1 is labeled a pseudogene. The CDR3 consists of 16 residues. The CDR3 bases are TGTGCCAGCAGCACGGAACAGGGGGCGCGGGCCTATGGCTACACCTTC. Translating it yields CASSTEQGARAYGYTF.

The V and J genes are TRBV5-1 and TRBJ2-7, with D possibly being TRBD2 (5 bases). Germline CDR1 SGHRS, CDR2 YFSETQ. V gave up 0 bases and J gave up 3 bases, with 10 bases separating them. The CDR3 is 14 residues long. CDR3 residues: CASSLALGDYEQYF. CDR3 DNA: TGCGCCAGCAGCTTGGCCCTCGGGGACTACGAGCAGTACTTC. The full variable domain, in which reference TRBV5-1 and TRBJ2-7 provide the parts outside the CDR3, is KAGVTQTPRYLIKTRGQQVTLSCSPISGHRSVSWYQQTPGQGLQFLFEYFSETQRNKGNFPGRFSGRQFSNSRSEMNVSTLELGDSALYLCASSLALGDYEQYFGPGTRLTVT.

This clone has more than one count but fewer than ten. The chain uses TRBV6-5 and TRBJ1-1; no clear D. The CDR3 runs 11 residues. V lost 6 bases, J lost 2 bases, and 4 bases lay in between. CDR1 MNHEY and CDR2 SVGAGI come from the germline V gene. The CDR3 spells CASSRNTEAFF. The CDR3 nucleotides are TGTGCCAGCAGCCGTAACACTGAAGCTTTCTTT.

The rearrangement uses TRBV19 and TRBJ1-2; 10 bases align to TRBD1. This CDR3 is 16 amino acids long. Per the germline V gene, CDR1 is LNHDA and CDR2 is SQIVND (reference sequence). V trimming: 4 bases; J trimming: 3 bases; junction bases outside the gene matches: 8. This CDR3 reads CASSTQRDRGDYGYTF. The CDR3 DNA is TGTGCCAGTAGTACCCAACGGGACAGGGGCGACTATGGCTACACCTTC.

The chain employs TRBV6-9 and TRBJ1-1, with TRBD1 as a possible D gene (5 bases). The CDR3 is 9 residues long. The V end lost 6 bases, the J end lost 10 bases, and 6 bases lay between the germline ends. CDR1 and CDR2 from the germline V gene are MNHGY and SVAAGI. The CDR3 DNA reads TGTGCCAGCAGGGGGCGAGCTTTCTTT. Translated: CASRGRAFF.

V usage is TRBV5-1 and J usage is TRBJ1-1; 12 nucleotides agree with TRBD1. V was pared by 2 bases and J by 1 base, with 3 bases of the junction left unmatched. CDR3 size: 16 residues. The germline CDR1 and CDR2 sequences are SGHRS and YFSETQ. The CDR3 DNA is TGCGCCAGCAGCTTTCGGGACAGGGGGCGGAACACTGAAGCTTTCTTT. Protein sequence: CASSFRDRGRNTEAFF.